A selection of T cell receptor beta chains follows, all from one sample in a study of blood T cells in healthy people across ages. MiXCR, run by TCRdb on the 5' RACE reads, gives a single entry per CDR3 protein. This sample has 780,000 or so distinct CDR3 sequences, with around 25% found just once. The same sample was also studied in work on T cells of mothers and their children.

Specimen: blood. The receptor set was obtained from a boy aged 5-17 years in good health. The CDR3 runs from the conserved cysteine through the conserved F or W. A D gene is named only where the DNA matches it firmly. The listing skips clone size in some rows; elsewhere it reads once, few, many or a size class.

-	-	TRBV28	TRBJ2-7	TGTGCCAGCAGCCGGGGGGGACAGCCCTACGAGCAGTACTTC	CASSRGGQPYEQYF
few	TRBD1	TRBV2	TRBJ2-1	TGTGCCAGAACAGGGACAGGGGGGGGCAATGAGCAGTTCTTC	CARTGTGGGNEQFF
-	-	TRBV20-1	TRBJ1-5	TGCAGTGCTAGTGACAAGGGCGATCAGCCCCAGCATTTT	CSASDKGDQPQHF
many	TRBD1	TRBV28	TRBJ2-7	TGCGCCAGCAGCTTATCCGGGACAGGGGGGTACGAGCAGTACTTC	CASSLSGTGGYEQYF
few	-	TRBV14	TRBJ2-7	TGTGCCAGCAGCCAAGGACCCTTCAACTACGAGCAGTACTTC	CASSQGPFNYEQYF
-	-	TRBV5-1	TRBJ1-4	TGCGCCAGCAGCTCATCAGGGACGGGGAATGAAAAACTGTTTTTT	CASSSSGTGNEKLFF
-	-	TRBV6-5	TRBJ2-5	TGTGCCAGCAGCAGGGGCCCAGAGACCCAGTACTTC	CASSRGPETQYF
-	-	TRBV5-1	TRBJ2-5	TGCGCCAGCAGCGACGTTGAGACCCAGTACTTC	CASSDVETQYF
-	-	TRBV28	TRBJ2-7	TGTGCCAGCAGTAGACCGGTTGGGGATTACGAGCAGTACTTC	CASSRPVGDYEQYF
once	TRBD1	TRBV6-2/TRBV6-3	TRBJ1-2	TGTGCCAGCAGTAAAGGGACAGGAGCTAACTATGGCTACACCTTC	CASSKGTGANYGYTF
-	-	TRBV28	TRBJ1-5	TGTGCCAGCAGTTTAGTAGGGTCTCAGCCCCAGCATTTT	CASSLVGSQPQHF
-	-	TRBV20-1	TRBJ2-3	TGCAGTGCTAATAGGGCTCAAAATCCCACAGATACGCAGTATTTT	CSANRAQNPTDTQYF
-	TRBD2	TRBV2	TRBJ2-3	TGTGCCTCTCTACCCGGGACTAGCGGGACAGATACGCAGTATTTT	CASLPGTSGTDTQYF
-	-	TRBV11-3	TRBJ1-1	TGTGCCAGCAGCCTACCCTTTGGAGCCATGAACACTGAAGCTTTCTTT	CASSLPFGAMNTEAFF
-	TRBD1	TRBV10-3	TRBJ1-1	TGTGCCATCAGTTGGACAGGGGACGTAGAGATCACTGAAGCTTTCTTT	CAISWTGDVEITEAFF
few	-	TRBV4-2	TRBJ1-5	TGTGCCTGCAGCGGAGACAGGTACAATCAGCCCCAGCATTTT	CACSGDRYNQPQHF
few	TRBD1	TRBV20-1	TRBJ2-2	TGCAGTGCTAGAGGACAGGGGGCGAACACCGGGGAGCTGTTTTTT	CSARGQGANTGELFF
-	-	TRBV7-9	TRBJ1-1	TGTGCCAGCAGGCTAGTCGGTGGGCCAACTGAAGCTTTCTTT	CASRLVGGPTEAFF
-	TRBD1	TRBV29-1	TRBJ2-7	TGCAGCGTTGCCTTAACGGGACAGGGGAGGGACGAGCAGTACTTC	CSVALTGQGRDEQYF
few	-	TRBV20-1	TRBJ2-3	TGCAGCCGCCGAGGACTGAGCACAGATACGCAGTATTTT	CSRRGLSTDTQYF
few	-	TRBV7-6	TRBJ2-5	TGTGCCAGCAGCTTAGATCCGCCGGGGTCCCAGTACTTC	CASSLDPPGSQYF
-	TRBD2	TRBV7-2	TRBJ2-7	TGTGCCAGCAGCTCTAACACGGGGACTACCTACGAGCAGTACTTC	CASSSNTGTTYEQYF
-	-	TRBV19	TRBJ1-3	TGTGCCAGTTATTCGGGAAACACCATATATTTT	CASYSGNTIYF
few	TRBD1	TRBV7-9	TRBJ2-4	TGTGCCAGCAGCTTAGCCCTCGACAGGGTGGAAACCAAAAACATTCAGTACTTC	CASSLALDRVETKNIQYF
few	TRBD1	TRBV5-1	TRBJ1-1	TGCGCCAGCAGCGCCGGGACAGGGGGGCGAGAAGCGGCTTTCTTT	CASSAGTGGREAAFF
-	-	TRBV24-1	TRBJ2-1	TGTGCCACCAGTGAATACTATTCAGAGCAGTTCTTC	CATSEYYSEQFF
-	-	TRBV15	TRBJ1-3	TGTGCCACCGGGGTGGCAAGATCTCTCTCTGGAAACACCATATATTTT	CATGVARSLSGNTIYF
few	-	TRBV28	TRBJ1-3	TGTGCCAGCAGTTTATTTTCCAACCCCATATATTTT	CASSLFSNPIYF
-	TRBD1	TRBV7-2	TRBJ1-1	TGTGCCAGCAGCGGGGACAGTAACACTGAAGCTTTCTTT	CASSGDSNTEAFF
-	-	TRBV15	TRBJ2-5	TGTGCCACCAGCAGAGAGGACATCCGCTTAACCCAGTACTTC	CATSREDIRLTQYF
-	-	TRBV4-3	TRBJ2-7	TGCGCCAGCAGCCCGGGGGAACGCAGGGAGGCCGAGCAGTACTTC	CASSPGERREAEQYF